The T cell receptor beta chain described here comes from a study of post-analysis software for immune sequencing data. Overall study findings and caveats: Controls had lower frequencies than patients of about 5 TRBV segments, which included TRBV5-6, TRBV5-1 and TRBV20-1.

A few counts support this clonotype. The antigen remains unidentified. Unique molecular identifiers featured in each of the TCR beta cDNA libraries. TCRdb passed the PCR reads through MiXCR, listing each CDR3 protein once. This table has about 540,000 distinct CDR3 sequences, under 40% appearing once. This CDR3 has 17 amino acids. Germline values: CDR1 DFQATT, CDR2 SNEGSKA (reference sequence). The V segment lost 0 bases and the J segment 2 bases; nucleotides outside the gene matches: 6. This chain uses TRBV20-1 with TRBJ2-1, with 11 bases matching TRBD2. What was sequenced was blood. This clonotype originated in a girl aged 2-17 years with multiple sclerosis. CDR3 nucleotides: TGCAGTGCTAGAGATTGGGCTAGCGGGGGGACCTACAATGAGCAGTTCTTC. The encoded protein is CSARDWASGGTYNEQFF.